These T cell receptor beta chains were read from a single sample in a study of blood T cell repertoires in COVID-19. Some clones are missing from TCRdb's copy, which holds only in-frame ones; the method was immunoSEQ multiplex PCR. The sample carries some 240,000 clones, around 85% recorded once. The sample taken for sequencing was peripheral blood. The receptor source for this set is a woman older than 75 with acute or convalescent COVID-19. Each CDR3 is given with its conserved first and last residue. D genes are given only for firm matches. Rows give clone size only sometimes, using once, few, many, or a class for an expanded clone.

clone size	V gene	D gene	J gene	CDR3 DNA	CDR3 protein
.	TRBV5-4	TRBD2	TRBJ2-3	TGTGCCAGCAGCCCCACCGCGGGGGGGGATACGCAGTATTTT	CASSPTAGGDTQYF
few	TRBV28	.	TRBJ1-1	TGTGCCAGCAGTCCCGGTGGGAGGGCGAACACTGAAGCTTTCTTT	CASSPGGRANTEAFF
once	TRBV6-6	.	TRBJ2-2	TGTGCCAGCAGTCCGGGACACGCGAACACCGGGGAGCTGTTTTTT	CASSPGHANTGELFF
.	TRBV2	.	TRBJ1-3	TGTGCCAGCAGCGACGTGAGGAGCTCTGGAAACACCATATATTTT	CASSDVRSSGNTIYF
.	TRBV19	.	TRBJ2-2	TGTGCCAGTAGAAGGCCGGACTTGAACACCGGGGAGCTGTTTTTT	CASRRPDLNTGELFF
.	TRBV5-1	.	TRBJ1-6	TGCGCCAGCAGCTCCGAGGGATCGGGTTCACCCCTCCACTTT	CASSSEGSGSPLHF
.	TRBV6-5	TRBD1	TRBJ1-2	TGTGCCAGCAGTCGCAGGGGGTCTAACTATGGCTACACCTTC	CASSRRGSNYGYTF
.	TRBV9	TRBD1	TRBJ2-1	TGTGCCAGCAGCTCCCGGGACAGCTACAATGAGCAGTTCTTC	CASSSRDSYNEQFF
.	TRBV27	.	TRBJ2-7	TGTGCCAGCAGTGACCACGGAGGGTTTGGCGAGCAGTACTTC	CASSDHGGFGEQYF
once	TRBV5-1	.	TRBJ2-7	TGCGCCAGCAGCTTGGTTACAGAAAATTACGAGCAGTACTTC	CASSLVTENYEQYF